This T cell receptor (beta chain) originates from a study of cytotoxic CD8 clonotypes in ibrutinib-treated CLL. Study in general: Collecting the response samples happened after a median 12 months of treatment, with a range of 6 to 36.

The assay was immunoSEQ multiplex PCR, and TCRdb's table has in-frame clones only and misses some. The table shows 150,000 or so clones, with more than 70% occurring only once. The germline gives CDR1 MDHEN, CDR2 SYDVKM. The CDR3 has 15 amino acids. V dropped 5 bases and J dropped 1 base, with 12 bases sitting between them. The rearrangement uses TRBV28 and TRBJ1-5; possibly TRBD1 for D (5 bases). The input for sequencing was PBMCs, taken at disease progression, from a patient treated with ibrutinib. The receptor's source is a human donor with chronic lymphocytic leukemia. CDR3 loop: CASSPPGYSNQPQHF. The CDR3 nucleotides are TGTGCCAGCAGTCCCCCAGGGTACAGCAATCAGCCCCAGCATTTT.